The entry below describes one TCR beta chain. Its antigen remains unknown. From germline, CDR1 is MGHRA and CDR2 YSYEKL. The length of the CDR3 is 14 residues. The sample originates from a study of CXCR3-negative and CXCR3-positive naive CD8 T cells. Identification of naive CD8+ T cells rested on CD45RO-CCR7+CD27+CD95- status. Findings and caveats of the study: The TRB CDR3s that CXCR3-positive naive cells carried were more hydrophobic than those of CXCR3-negative naive cells. The study inferred TCR strength from TRB CDR3 properties and found comparable surface CD5 between naive subsets. With CXCR3 expression partially decreased after cryopreservation, most assays relied on fresh PBMCs.

The libraries of TRB cDNA were constructed through 5' RACE using UMI labels. TCRdb re-called the 5' RACE reads and catalogs CDR3 proteins one per entry, DNA excluded. The listing records around 140,000 distinct CDR3 sequences. This clonotype was sampled from a human donor in good health. Some clones in this sample may be carry-over from other donors' samples. Sequenced: naive CXCR3+ CD8+ T cells from blood. Subset reported: CD45RO-CCR7+CD27+CD95- naive CD8+ T cells expressing CXCR3 (TNR3+). The chain has TRBV4-1 and TRBJ2-7. The CDR3 protein is CASSQVVSSYEQYF.